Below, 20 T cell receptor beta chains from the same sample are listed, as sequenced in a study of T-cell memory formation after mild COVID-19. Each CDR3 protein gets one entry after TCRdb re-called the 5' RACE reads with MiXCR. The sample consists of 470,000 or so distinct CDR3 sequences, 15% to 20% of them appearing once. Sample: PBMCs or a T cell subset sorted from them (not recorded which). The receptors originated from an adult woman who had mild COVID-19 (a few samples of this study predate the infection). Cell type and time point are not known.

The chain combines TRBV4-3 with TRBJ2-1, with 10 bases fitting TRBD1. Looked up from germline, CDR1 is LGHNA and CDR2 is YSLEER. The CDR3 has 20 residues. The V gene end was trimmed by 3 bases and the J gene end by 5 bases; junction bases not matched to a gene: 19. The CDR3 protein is CASSQETGQGIIGINNEQFF. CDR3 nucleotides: TGCGCCAGCAGCCAGGAAACGGGACAGGGGATTATTGGAATTAACAATGAGCAGTTCTTC.

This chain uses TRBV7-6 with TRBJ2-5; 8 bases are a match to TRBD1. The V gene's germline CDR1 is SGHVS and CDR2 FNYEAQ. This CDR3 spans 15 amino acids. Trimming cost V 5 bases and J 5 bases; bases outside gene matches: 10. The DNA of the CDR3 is TGTGCCAGCAGCCGAGGGACAGGAGTGAAGGAGACCCAGTACTTC. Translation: CASSRGTGVKETQYF.

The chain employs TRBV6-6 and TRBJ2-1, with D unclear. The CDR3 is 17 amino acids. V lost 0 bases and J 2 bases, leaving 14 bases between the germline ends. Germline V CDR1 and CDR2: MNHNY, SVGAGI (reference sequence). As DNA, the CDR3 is TGTGCCAGCAGTTACTCGAATTCTGGGTCACCCTACAATGAGCAGTTCTTC. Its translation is CASSYSNSGSPYNEQFF.

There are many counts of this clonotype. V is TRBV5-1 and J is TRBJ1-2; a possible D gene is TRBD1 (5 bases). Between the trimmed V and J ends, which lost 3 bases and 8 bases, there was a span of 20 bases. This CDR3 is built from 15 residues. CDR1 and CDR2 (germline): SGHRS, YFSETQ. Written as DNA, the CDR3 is TGCGCCAGCAGCTCGGCACAGGCCGCCGGGGCGGGCTACACCTTC. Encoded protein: CASSSAQAAGAGYTF.

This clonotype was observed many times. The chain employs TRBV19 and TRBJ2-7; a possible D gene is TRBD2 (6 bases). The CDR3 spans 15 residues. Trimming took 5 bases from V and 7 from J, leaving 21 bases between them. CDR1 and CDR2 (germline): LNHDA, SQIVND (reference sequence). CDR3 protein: CASSVPLATLVEQYF. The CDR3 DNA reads TGTGCCAGTAGTGTTCCGCTAGCGACCTTGGTTGAGCAGTACTTC. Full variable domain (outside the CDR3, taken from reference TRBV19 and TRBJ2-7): DGGITQSPKYLFRKEGQNVTLSCEQNLNHDAMYWYRQDPGQGLRLIYYSQIVNDFQKGDIAEGYSVSREKKESFPLTVTSAQKNPTAFYLCASSVPLATLVEQYFGPGTRLTVT.

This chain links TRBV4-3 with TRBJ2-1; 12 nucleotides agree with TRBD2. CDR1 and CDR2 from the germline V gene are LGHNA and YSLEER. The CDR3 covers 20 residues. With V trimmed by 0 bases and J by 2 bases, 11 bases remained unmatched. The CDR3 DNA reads TGCGCCAGCAGCCAAGATAATCCCTCAGGACTAGCGGGACCCTACAATGAGCAGTTCTTC. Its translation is CASSQDNPSGLAGPYNEQFF.

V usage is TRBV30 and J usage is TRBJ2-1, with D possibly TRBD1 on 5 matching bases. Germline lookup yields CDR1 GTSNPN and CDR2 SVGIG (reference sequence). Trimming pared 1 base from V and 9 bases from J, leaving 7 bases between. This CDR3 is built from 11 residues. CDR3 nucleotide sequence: TGTGCCTGGAGTGAGGGGCTTGAGCAGTTCTTC. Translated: CAWSEGLEQFF.

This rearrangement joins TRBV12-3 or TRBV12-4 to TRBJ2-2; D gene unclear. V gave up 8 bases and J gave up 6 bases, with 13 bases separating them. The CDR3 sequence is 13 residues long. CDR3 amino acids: CASLENSAGELFF. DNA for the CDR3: TGTGCCAGCCTAGAGAACTCCGCCGGGGAGCTGTTTTTT.

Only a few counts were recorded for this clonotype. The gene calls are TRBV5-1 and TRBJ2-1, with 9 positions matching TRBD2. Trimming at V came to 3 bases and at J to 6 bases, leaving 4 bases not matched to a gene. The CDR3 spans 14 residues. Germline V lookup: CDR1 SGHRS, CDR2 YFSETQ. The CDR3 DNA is TGCGCCAGCAGCTGGGGACTAGCTCCCAATGAGCAGTTCTTC. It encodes CASSWGLAPNEQFF. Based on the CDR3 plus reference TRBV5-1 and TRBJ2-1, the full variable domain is KAGVTQTPRYLIKTRGQQVTLSCSPISGHRSVSWYQQTPGQGLQFLFEYFSETQRNKGNFPGRFSGRQFSNSRSEMNVSTLELGDSALYLCASSWGLAPNEQFFGPGTRLTVL.

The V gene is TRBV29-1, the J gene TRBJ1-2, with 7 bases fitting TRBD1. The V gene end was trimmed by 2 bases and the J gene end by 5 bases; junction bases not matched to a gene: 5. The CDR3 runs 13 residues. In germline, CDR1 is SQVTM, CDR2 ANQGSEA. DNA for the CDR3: TGCAGCGTTGAATGGACAGGAAGGTATGGCTACACCTTC. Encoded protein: CSVEWTGRYGYTF.

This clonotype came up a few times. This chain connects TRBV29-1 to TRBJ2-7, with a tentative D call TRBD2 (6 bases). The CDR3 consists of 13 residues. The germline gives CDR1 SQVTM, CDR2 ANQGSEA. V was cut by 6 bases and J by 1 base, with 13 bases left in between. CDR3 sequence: CSVEGLESYEQYF. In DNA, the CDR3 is TGCAGCGTGGAGGGGCTAGAGTCCTACGAGCAGTACTTC.

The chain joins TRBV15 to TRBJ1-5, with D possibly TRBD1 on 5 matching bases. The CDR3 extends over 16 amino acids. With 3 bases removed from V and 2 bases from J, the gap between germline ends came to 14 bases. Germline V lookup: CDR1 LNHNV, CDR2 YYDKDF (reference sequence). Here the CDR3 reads CATSSPGGGGNQPQHF. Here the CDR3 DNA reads TGTGCCACCAGCAGCCCGGGGGGGGGAGGCAATCAGCCCCAGCATTTT.

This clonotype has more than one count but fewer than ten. DNA for the CDR3: TGTGCCAGCAGCGTAGCAGGCGTTGGACCCTACGAGCAGTACTTC. Protein: CASSVAGVGPYEQYF. V and J are TRBV9 and TRBJ2-7; D gene unclear. The V gene lost 0 bases and the J gene lost 2 bases, with 12 bases spanning the gap. Germline values: CDR1 SGDLS, CDR2 YYNGEE. CDR3 length: 15 residues.

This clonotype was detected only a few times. CDR3 DNA: TGCAGTGCTAGAGACCCGGGACAGCCCTATGGCTACACCTTC. Translation: CSARDPGQPYGYTF. This rearrangement joins TRBV20-1 to TRBJ1-2; 7 nucleotides align to TRBD1. The V gene end was trimmed by 0 bases and the J gene end by 4 bases; junction bases not matched to a gene: 5. Looked up from germline, CDR1 is DFQATT and CDR2 is SNEGSKA (reference sequence). The CDR3 is made up of 14 amino acids.

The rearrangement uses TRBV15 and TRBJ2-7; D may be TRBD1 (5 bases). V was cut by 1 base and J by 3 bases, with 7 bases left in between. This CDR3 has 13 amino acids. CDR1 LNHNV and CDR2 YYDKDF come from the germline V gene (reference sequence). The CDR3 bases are TGTGCCACCAGCAGAGGCAGGGTCTACGAGCAGTACTTC. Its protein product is CATSRGRVYEQYF.

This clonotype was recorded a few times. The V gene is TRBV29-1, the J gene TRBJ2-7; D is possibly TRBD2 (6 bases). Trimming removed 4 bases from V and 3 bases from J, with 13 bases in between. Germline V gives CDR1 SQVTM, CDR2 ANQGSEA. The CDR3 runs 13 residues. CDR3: CSVGGTLGYEQYF. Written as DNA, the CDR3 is TGCAGCGTTGGAGGGACTCTCGGCTACGAGCAGTACTTC.

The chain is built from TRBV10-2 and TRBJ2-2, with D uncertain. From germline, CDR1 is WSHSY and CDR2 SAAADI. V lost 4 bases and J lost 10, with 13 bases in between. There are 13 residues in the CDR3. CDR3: CASSGGSAVELFF. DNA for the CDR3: TGCGCCAGCAGTGGGGGAAGTGCCGTGGAGCTGTTTTTT.

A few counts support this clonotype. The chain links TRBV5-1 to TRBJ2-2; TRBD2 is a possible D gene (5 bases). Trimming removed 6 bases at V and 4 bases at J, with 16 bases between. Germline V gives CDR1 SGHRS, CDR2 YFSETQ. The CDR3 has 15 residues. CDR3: CASTYGIYSTGELFF. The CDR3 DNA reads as TGCGCCAGCACCTACGGGATATATAGCACCGGGGAGCTGTTTTTT.

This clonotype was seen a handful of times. In nucleotides, the CDR3 is TGTGCCATCTCGCTCGGGGGGAACACCGGGGAGCTGTTTTTT. Its translation: CAISLGGNTGELFF. This chain connects TRBV10-3 to TRBJ2-2; possible D gene TRBD2, 6 bases. This CDR3 region has 14 residues. Looked up from germline, CDR1 is ENHRY and CDR2 is SYGVKD. V lost 8 bases, J lost 1 base, and 11 bases lay in between.

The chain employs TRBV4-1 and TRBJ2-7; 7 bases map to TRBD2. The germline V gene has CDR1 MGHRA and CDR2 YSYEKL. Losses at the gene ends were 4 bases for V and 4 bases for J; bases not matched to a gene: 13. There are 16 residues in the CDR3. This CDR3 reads CASSPQAGPSFYEQYF. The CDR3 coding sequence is TGCGCCAGCAGCCCACAAGCGGGGCCCTCCTTTTACGAGCAGTACTTC.